The 23 T cell receptor beta chains below were found in one sample sequenced in a study of T cells after yellow fever vaccination. Each CDR3 protein gets one entry after TCRdb re-called the 5' RACE reads with MiXCR. The repertoire holds a few hundred thousand distinct CDR3 sequences, with around 10% as singletons. Source: CD4+ T cells sorted from PBMCs, taken 5 days after the yellow fever booster vaccination. The receptors here all came from a man aged 18-30 years who received the YFV17D yellow fever vaccine.

This clonotype was detected many times. The V and J genes are TRBV6-2 or TRBV6-3 and TRBJ2-1, with D unclear. Trimming removed 10 bases at V and 3 bases at J, with 13 bases between. This CDR3 is 13 amino acids long. Germline CDR1 MNHEY, CDR2 SVGEGT. The CDR3 DNA follows: TGTGCCACCTTAATGGATCTCTACAATGAGCAGTTCTTC. Amino acids: CATLMDLYNEQFF.

This chain uses TRBV7-3 with TRBJ2-3; 8 bases map to TRBD2. The CDR3 sequence is 15 residues long. V lost 1 base and J lost 5; bases outside the gene matches: 5. From germline, CDR1 is SGHTA and CDR2 FQGTGA. Here the CDR3 reads CASSLKVGGGDTQYF. CDR3 sequence (DNA): TGTGCCAGCAGCTTAAAGGTCGGGGGGGGAGATACGCAGTATTTT.

This clonotype was seen more than once but under ten times. The chain combines TRBV18 with TRBJ2-1, with TRBD2 matching over 7 bases. The CDR3 loop spans 17 amino acids. Germline V gene lookup returns CDR1 KGHSH and CDR2 LQKENI. V was clipped by 1 base and J by 4 bases; unmatched bases: 10. Here the CDR3 reads CASSPRRDRGLYNEQFF. In nucleotides, the CDR3 is TGTGCCAGCTCACCACGAAGGGATCGGGGACTATACAATGAGCAGTTCTTC.

The chain uses TRBV20-1 and TRBJ1-3; no clear D gene. CDR3 size: 11 residues. Trimming cost V 6 bases and J 4 bases, with 7 bases left between them. Germline-derived CDR1 and CDR2 are DFQATT and SNEGSKA (reference sequence). The CDR3 sequence is CSASDGNTIYF. The CDR3 DNA follows: TGCAGTGCCTCCGACGGAAACACCATATATTTT.

This clonotype showed up just a few times. The chain has TRBV13 and TRBJ1-4, with D possibly TRBD1 on 5 matching bases. Germline CDR1 reads PRHDT; CDR2 reads FYEKMQ (reference sequence). This CDR3 spans 15 amino acids. Trimming took 0 bases from V and 4 from J, leaving 9 bases between them. The CDR3 DNA is TGTGCCAGCAGCTTAGGAGGGGTACTTAATGAAAAACTGTTTTTT. Translating it yields CASSLGGVLNEKLFF.

This chain connects TRBV11-2 to TRBJ1-2; 7 bases align to TRBD1. Losses at the gene ends were 5 bases for V and 0 bases for J; bases not matched to a gene: 6. The CDR3 runs 15 residues. From germline, CDR1 is SGHAT and CDR2 FQNNGV. CDR3 loop: CASSTNRGTNYGYTF. CDR3 nucleotide sequence: TGTGCCAGCAGCACAAACAGGGGTACTAACTATGGCTACACCTTC. The full variable domain, rest sourced from reference TRBV11-2 and TRBJ1-2, is EAGVAQSPRYKIIEKRQSVAFWCNPISGHATLYWYQQILGQGPKLLIQFQNNGVVDDSQLPKDRFSAERLKGVDSTLKIQPAKLEDSAVYLCASSTNRGTNYGYTFGSGTRLTVV.

In its sample, this clonotype was seen many times. J is TRBJ2-1 and V is TRBV4-3, with D perhaps TRBD2 (5 bases). The CDR3 contains 13 residues. Germline V gives CDR1 LGHNA, CDR2 YSLEER. V was cut by 1 base and J by 5 bases, with 6 bases left in between. This CDR3 is CASSQGTDNEQFF. The CDR3 DNA reads as TGCGCCAGCAGCCAAGGGACTGACAATGAGCAGTTCTTC.

The chain combines TRBV7-2 with TRBJ2-3; D is uncertain. Per the germline V gene, CDR1 is SGHTA and CDR2 is FQGNSA. V lost 3 bases to trimming and J lost 2 bases, with 9 bases between them. The CDR3 is made up of 14 amino acids. CDR3 nucleotides: TGTGCCAGCAGCTTTGCCAGACCCACAGATACGCAGTATTTT. It specifies CASSFARPTDTQYF.

This clonotype has just a few counts. This chain joins TRBV7-2 and TRBJ1-2, with no clear D. The germline gives CDR1 SGHTA, CDR2 FQGNSA. Trimming took off 4 bases at V and 8 bases at J, with 11 bases between the two ends. The CDR3 consists of 12 residues. This chain's CDR3 is CASSSGPAGYTF. The CDR3 bases are TGTGCCAGCAGCTCGGGCCCTGCAGGCTACACCTTC. The variable domain in full, with the rest retrieved from reference TRBV7-2 and TRBJ1-2, is GAGVSQSPSNKVTEKGKDVELRCDPISGHTALYWYRQSLGQGLEFLIYFQGNSAPDKSGLPSDRFSAERTGGSVSTLTIQRTQQEDSAVYLCASSSGPAGYTFGSGTRLTVV.

At least ten counts were recorded for this clonotype. The V call is TRBV5-5, the J call TRBJ2-7, with TRBD1 matching 7 bases. Germline CDR1 is SGHKS and CDR2 is YYEKEE (reference sequence). The CDR3 extends over 17 amino acids. The junction had 16 bases not matched to a gene; V was cut back by 4 bases and J by 3 bases. For the CDR3, the DNA is TGTGCCAGCAGCCCGCGGTCAGATCTACAGGGGCTCTACGAGCAGTACTTC. This codes for CASSPRSDLQGLYEQYF.

This clonotype was seen a handful of times. V usage is TRBV6-2 or TRBV6-3 and J usage is TRBJ1-5; perhaps TRBD1 as D (5 bases). Germline loops: CDR1 MNHEY, CDR2 SVGEGT. Trimming left V 3 bases short and J 5 bases short, with 8 bases between. The CDR3 has 13 residues. CDR3 in amino acids: CASSYQGYQPQHF. CDR3 nucleotide sequence: TGTGCCAGCAGTTATCAGGGATATCAGCCCCAGCATTTT.

This clonotype turned up a few times. J is TRBJ1-6 and V is TRBV7-2, with D hard to call. This CDR3 is 14 amino acids long. Per germline, CDR1 SGHTA and CDR2 FQGNSA. V was pared by 2 bases and J by 8 bases, with 10 bases between. CDR3 nucleotide sequence: TGTGCCAGCAGCTTATCCTTAGGAGATTCACCCCTCCACTTT. It specifies CASSLSLGDSPLHF.

This clonotype has more than one count but fewer than ten. V and J are TRBV7-3 and TRBJ1-1, with 9 bases aligning to TRBD1. The trim removed 5 bases at V and 5 bases at J, leaving 6 bases unmatched. CDR1 is SGHTA and CDR2 is FQGTGA in the germline V gene. The CDR3 loop spans 14 amino acids. The CDR3 DNA follows: TGTGCCAGCAGCCCCACAGGGGGCATAACTGAAGCTTTCTTT. Encoded protein: CASSPTGGITEAFF.

There are a few counts of this clonotype. The rearrangement joins TRBV7-2 to TRBJ1-1; D remains ambiguous. Trimming shortened V by 2 bases and J by 1 base, and 11 bases separated the two germline ends. CDR3 length equals 15 residues. Germline V gene sequence: CDR1 SGHTA, CDR2 FQGNSA. The chain's CDR3 is CASSLSGMANTEAFF. Here the CDR3 DNA reads TGTGCCAGCAGCTTATCTGGGATGGCGAACACTGAAGCTTTCTTT. Supplemented by reference TRBV7-2 and TRBJ1-1, the full variable domain reads GAGVSQSPSNKVTEKGKDVELRCDPISGHTALYWYRQSLGQGLEFLIYFQGNSAPDKSGLPSDRFSAERTGGSVSTLTIQRTQQEDSAVYLCASSLSGMANTEAFFGQGTRLTVV.

This clonotype was found a few times. The chain employs TRBV9 and TRBJ2-7; no clear D gene. The CDR3 length is 16 residues. Trimming shortened V by 2 bases and J by 2 bases, and 17 bases separated the two germline ends. CDR1 SGDLS and CDR2 YYNGEE come from the germline V gene. In DNA, the CDR3 is TGTGCCAGCAGCGTTCTCGCCGGAGTCTTACCCTACGAGCAGTACGTC. It encodes CASSVLAGVLPYEQYV.

The sample holds a few counts of this clonotype. The V call is TRBV29-1, the J call TRBJ2-7; D may be TRBD2 (5 bases). The CDR3 runs to 12 residues. Germline V lookup: CDR1 SQVTM, CDR2 ANQGSEA. Trimming pared 7 bases from V and 4 bases from J, leaving 14 bases between. The CDR3 sequence: CSAGGARYEQYF. The CDR3 DNA reads as TGCAGCGCTGGAGGTGCGAGGTACGAGCAGTACTTC.

This clonotype was seen a few times. The chain uses TRBV18 and TRBJ1-2; D call uncertain. The CDR3 sequence is 15 residues long. Germline CDR1 reads KGHSH; CDR2 reads LQKENI. V was cut by 3 bases and J by 0 bases, with 11 bases left in between. CDR3 region: CASSPDALPNYGYTF. The CDR3 DNA reads as TGTGCCAGCTCACCCGACGCTCTACCTAACTATGGCTACACCTTC. Drawing the rest from reference TRBV18 and TRBJ1-2, the complete variable domain is NAGVMQNPRHLVRRRGQEARLRCSPMKGHSHVYWYRQLPEEGLKFMVYLQKENIIDESGMPKERFSAEFPKEGPSILRIQQVVRGDSAAYFCASSPDALPNYGYTFGSGTRLTVV.

This clonotype has ten or more counts. The chain recombines TRBV14 with TRBJ2-1, with 11 nucleotides matching TRBD2. J lost 8 bases, V lost 4 bases, and 16 bases had no gene match. Germline V lookup: CDR1 SGHDN, CDR2 FVKESK. This CDR3 has 18 residues. CDR3 DNA: TGTGCCAGCAGCCGTACCGCGACTAGCGGGGCTCTAGGGGATGAGCAGTTCTTC. Residues: CASSRTATSGALGDEQFF. Together with reference TRBV14 and TRBJ2-1, the CDR3 gives the full variable domain: EAGVTQFPSHSVIEKGQTVTLRCDPISGHDNLYWYRRVMGKEIKFLLHFVKESKQDESGMPNNRFLAERTGGTYSTLKVQPAELEDSGVYFCASSRTATSGALGDEQFFGPGTRLTVL.

There are a few counts of this clonotype. This chain uses TRBV5-1 with TRBJ1-1; possible D gene TRBD1, 5 bases. Deletions cut 1 base from V and 2 bases from J, with 15 bases between. The V gene's germline CDR1 is SGHRS and CDR2 YFSETQ. The CDR3 is made up of 16 amino acids. The DNA for the CDR3 is TGCGCCAGCAGCTTGAGGGGATCCGACAGCAACACTGAAGCTTTCTTT. It codes for CASSLRGSDSNTEAFF.

At least ten counts were recorded for this clonotype. In DNA, the CDR3 is TGTGCCAGCAGCCTGGTAGCCGGGCCCGCGGGGCAGCCCCAGCATTTT. It encodes CASSLVAGPAGQPQHF. This chain uses TRBV7-2 with TRBJ1-5; D ambiguous. In germline, CDR1 is SGHTA, CDR2 FQGNSA. V was shortened by 5 bases and J by 7 bases, with 21 bases between the two germline ends. The CDR3 loop spans 16 amino acids.

This clonotype was seen a few times. The rearrangement uses TRBV6-2 or TRBV6-3 and TRBJ2-7; D is ambiguous. The CDR3 loop spans 10 amino acids. V was cut by 4 bases and J by 6 bases, with 4 bases left in between. Germline CDR1 is MNHEY and CDR2 is SVGEGT. CDR3 nucleotide sequence: TGTGCCAGCAGTTCCGGCGAGCAGTACTTC. This translates into CASSSGEQYF.

This clonotype showed up just a few times. The chain combines TRBV4-1 with TRBJ2-5; 11 bases line up with TRBD2. Losses at the gene ends were 1 base for V and 4 bases for J; bases not matched to a gene: 8. The germline V gene encodes CDR1 MGHRA and CDR2 YSYEKL. The CDR3 contains 17 residues. CDR3 residues: CASSQVGIAGGRETQYF. The DNA for the CDR3 is TGCGCCAGCAGCCAAGTTGGGATAGCGGGGGGGAGAGAGACCCAGTACTTC.

V is TRBV7-8 and J is TRBJ1-3; 10 positions match TRBD1. The CDR3 sequence is 16 residues long. Per the germline V gene, CDR1 is SGHVS and CDR2 is FQNEAQ. V lost 3 bases, J lost 2 bases, and 4 bases stayed unmatched. CDR3 protein: CASSFGQGGTGNTIYF. The CDR3 region has the DNA TGTGCCAGCAGCTTCGGACAGGGGGGCACTGGAAACACCATATATTTT.